This is a list of T cell receptor beta chains from one sample in a study of cytomegalovirus exposure and HLA in healthy donors. Libraries were prepared by immunoSEQ multiplex PCR; TCRdb keeps only in-frame clonotypes and omits some of them. The sample lists 85,000 to 100,000 clones, about three quarters seen once, with approximately 16% in the top ten. Sequenced material: PBMCs. All receptors come from a man in his sixties in good health and CMV-seropositive. The CDR3 runs from the conserved cysteine through the conserved F or W. The D gene is left open where the match is weak. Part of the rows lack a size; the others show once, few, many or a class for expanded clones.

V gene	clone size	D gene	J gene	CDR3 protein	CDR3 DNA
TRBV7-9	-	TRBD1	TRBJ2-2	CASSHQNRGPSTGELFF	TGTGCCAGCAGCCATCAGAACAGGGGGCCTAGCACCGGGGAGCTGTTTTTT
TRBV7-9	-	-	TRBJ1-2	CASSLRDTRNYGYTF	TGTGCCAGCAGCCTTCGGGACACCCGTAACTATGGCTACACCTTC
TRBV9	once	-	TRBJ2-7	CASSVGGEIAYEQYF	TGTGCCAGCAGCGTAGGGGGGGAAATCGCCTACGAGCAGTACTTC
TRBV5-6	-	-	TRBJ2-5	CASSGGVGGVETQYF	TGTGCCAGCAGCGGGGGGGTGGGGGGCGTCGAGACCCAGTACTTC
TRBV7-7	-	TRBD2	TRBJ2-1	CASSRRLGTSGLGDEQFF	TGTGCTAGCAGCCGACGACTCGGGACTAGCGGGCTTGGGGATGAGCAGTTCTTC
TRBV30	-	-	TRBJ1-1	CAWMGGASRAEAFF	TGTGCCTGGATGGGGGGGGCGTCACGCGCTGAAGCTTTCTTT
TRBV5-6	-	TRBD1	TRBJ2-2	CASSGTGYTGELFF	TGTGCCAGCAGCGGGACAGGGTACACCGGGGAGCTGTTTTTT
TRBV5-1	-	-	TRBJ1-6	CASARRPEDSPLHF	TGCGCCAGCGCCCGACGGCCGGAGGATTCACCCCTCCACTTT
TRBV6-6	-	TRBD1	TRBJ2-7	CASSYLGTGNYEQYF	TGTGCCAGCAGTTATTTGGGGACAGGGAACTACGAGCAGTACTTC
TRBV9	-	TRBD2	TRBJ2-1	CASSPGLAGVGHEQFF	TGTGCCAGCAGCCCCGGACTAGCGGGGGTGGGGCATGAGCAGTTCTTC
TRBV2	once	-	TRBJ1-2	CARGAGRNLNYGYTF	TGTGCCAGGGGGGCGGGTCGTAATTTAAACTATGGCTACACCTTC
TRBV19	-	-	TRBJ1-3	CASSIGPPGNTIYF	TGTGCCAGTAGTATAGGTCCTCCTGGAAACACCATATATTTT
TRBV5-1	-	-	TRBJ1-6	CASSPKPVYNSPLHF	TGCGCCAGCAGCCCAAAACCGGTTTATAATTCACCCCTCCACTTT
TRBV7-9	-	-	TRBJ2-7	CASSLTNPQDEQYF	TGTGCCAGCAGCTTGACCAACCCACAGGACGAGCAGTACTTC
TRBV5-1	-	-	TRBJ2-2	CASSSGDSTGELFF	TGCGCCAGCAGCTCGGGGGATTCCACCGGGGAGCTGTTTTTT
TRBV6-1	-	TRBD2	TRBJ2-4	CASSENRWGRGAKNIQYF	TGTGCCAGCAGTGAAAACAGGTGGGGGAGGGGAGCCAAAAACATTCAGTACTTC
TRBV18	-	-	TRBJ2-6	CASSRETLLSGANVLTF	TGTGCCAGCTCTCGGGAGACACTCCTTTCTGGGGCCAACGTCCTGACTTTC
TRBV5-1	-	-	TRBJ2-1	CASGRGADEQFF	TGCGCCAGCGGGAGGGGGGCCGATGAGCAGTTCTTC
TRBV18	-	TRBD1	TRBJ2-3	CASSPPTGGEDTQYF	TGTGCCAGCTCACCACCGACAGGGGGTGAAGATACGCAGTATTTT
TRBV25-1	-	TRBD1	TRBJ1-2	CASSPGTANGYTF	TGTGCCAGCAGTCCCGGGACAGCAAATGGCTACACCTTC
TRBV7-7	-	-	TRBJ1-3	CASSPTDSPSGNTIYF	TGTGCTAGCAGCCCCACGGACAGCCCTTCTGGAAACACCATATATTTT
TRBV27	few	TRBD1	TRBJ1-2	CASAQGQGFGGYTF	TGTGCCAGCGCCCAGGGACAGGGATTTGGTGGCTACACCTTC
TRBV2	once	-	TRBJ1-2	CASPDLRDGYTF	TGTGCCAGCCCGGACTTGAGGGATGGCTACACCTTC
TRBV19	once	TRBD1	TRBJ1-1	CASSLKTGGHWAFF	TGTGCCAGTAGTTTGAAAACAGGGGGCCATTGGGCTTTCTTT
TRBV5-4	-	-	TRBJ1-5	CASSFGGLGQPQHF	TGTGCCAGCAGCTTCGGCGGGTTGGGGCAGCCCCAGCATTTT
TRBV2	-	TRBD1	TRBJ2-1	CASRGTGLSYNEQFF	TGTGCCAGCAGGGGGACAGGCCTATCCTACAATGAGCAGTTCTTC
TRBV7-5	-	-	TRBJ2-1	CARSLVRAGRSSYNEQFF	TGTGCCAGAAGCTTAGTTCGGGCTGGGAGGAGCTCCTACAATGAGCAGTTCTTC
TRBV6-4	-	TRBD1	TRBJ2-1	CASSPGTTGGQFF	TGTGCCAGCAGCCCCGGGACAACAGGGGGACAGTTCTTC
TRBV19	-	-	TRBJ2-3	CASSPYTDTQYF	TGTGCCAGTAGTCCCTACACAGATACGCAGTATTTT
TRBV2	-	-	TRBJ2-5	CASSEVGGGAVETQYF	TGTGCCAGCAGTGAAGTGGGCGGGGGCGCGGTAGAGACCCAGTACTTC
TRBV9	-	-	TRBJ2-1	CASSGQGFNEQFF	TGTGCCAGCAGCGGGCAGGGTTTTAATGAGCAGTTCTTC
TRBV5-6	-	TRBD1	TRBJ1-1	CASSSAPGQGGDTEAFF	TGTGCCAGCAGCTCGGCTCCCGGACAGGGGGGGGACACTGAAGCTTTCTTT
TRBV4-1	-	TRBD2	TRBJ2-2	CASSQDSPGLAANTGELFF	TGCGCCAGCAGCCAAGATTCCCCGGGACTAGCGGCGAACACCGGGGAGCTGTTTTTT
TRBV7-9	once	TRBD1	TRBJ2-7	CASWDRGHDEQYF	TGTGCCAGCTGGGACAGGGGGCATGACGAGCAGTACTTC
TRBV5-1	-	TRBD2	TRBJ2-1	CASKPGLAGPSSYNEQFF	TGCGCCAGCAAACCGGGACTAGCGGGGCCTAGCTCCTACAATGAGCAGTTCTTC
TRBV5-1	-	-	TRBJ2-1	CASSQDSYSEQFF	TGCGCCAGCAGCCAAGACAGCTACAGTGAGCAGTTCTTC
TRBV13	-	TRBD1	TRBJ2-5	CASSPWTGPRETQYF	TGTGCCAGCAGCCCATGGACAGGGCCCCGGGAGACCCAGTACTTC
TRBV9	-	TRBD1	TRBJ2-3	CASSLGQGRTDTQYF	TGTGCCAGCAGCTTAGGACAGGGGCGGACAGATACGCAGTATTTT
TRBV6-1	-	-	TRBJ2-6	CASSEAQTSAGANVLTF	TGTGCCAGCAGTGAAGCCCAGACATCAGCTGGGGCCAACGTCCTGACTTTC
TRBV7-8	-	-	TRBJ1-4	CASSRSGINEKLFF	TGTGCCAGCAGCCGGTCGGGAATTAATGAAAAACTGTTTTTT
TRBV18	-	-	TRBJ1-6	CASSDLAYNSPLHF	TGTGCCAGCTCAGATCTTGCGTATAATTCACCCCTCCACTTT
TRBV28	once	TRBD1	TRBJ2-1	CASSQPGTGEFNEFF	TGTGCCAGCAGTCAACCCGGGACAGGGGAGTTTAATGAGTTCTTC
TRBV6-1	-	TRBD1	TRBJ1-5	CASSEGAGGFVFNQPQHF	TGTGCCAGCAGTGAAGGGGCAGGGGGTTTCGTATTCAATCAGCCCCAGCATTTT
TRBV19	-	-	TRBJ1-6	CASSITTDNSPLHF	TGTGCCAGTAGTATAACGACAGATAATTCACCCCTCCACTTT
TRBV19	-	TRBD1	TRBJ1-2	CASTAGTANYGYTF	TGTGCCAGTACCGCCGGGACAGCTAACTATGGCTACACCTTC
TRBV19	-	-	TRBJ1-5	CASSLVSGNQPQHF	TGTGCCAGTAGTCTTGTTTCTGGCAATCAGCCCCAGCATTTT
TRBV5-1	-	-	TRBJ2-7	CASSLQDSEQYF	TGCGCCAGCAGCTTGCAGGACTCCGAGCAGTACTTC
TRBV12-5	-	-	TRBJ2-5	CASGFGVGETQYF	TGTGCTAGTGGTTTCGGGGTTGGGGAGACCCAGTACTTC
TRBV19	once	-	TRBJ2-4	CASSYSLAKNIQYF	TGTGCCAGTAGTTACAGCCTAGCCAAAAACATTCAGTACTTC
TRBV2	-	-	TRBJ1-2	CASSDYSHGYTF	TGTGCCAGCAGTGATTACAGTCATGGCTACACCTTC
TRBV7-2	-	TRBD2	TRBJ2-7	CASSLTSGVYEQYF	TGTGCCAGCAGCTTGACTAGCGGGGTCTACGAGCAGTACTTC
TRBV7-9	-	-	TRBJ1-1	CSSSFLTQAFF	TGTTCCAGCAGCTTTCTAACTCAAGCTTTCTTT
TRBV30	once	-	TRBJ1-1	CAWSPGGPGTEAFF	TGTGCCTGGAGTCCAGGAGGGCCAGGGACTGAAGCTTTCTTT